Following are 5 T cell receptor beta chains from one sample sequenced in a study of blood T cell repertoires in COVID-19. Clones were read by immunoSEQ multiplex PCR, and TCRdb kept only the in-frame ones, dropping some. The sample has under 30,000 clones, around 87% seen once. The sequencing input was peripheral blood. These receptors all come from a man aged 80 or over with acute or convalescent COVID-19.

This clone was detected a few times. This rearrangement joins TRBV2 to TRBJ2-5; 12 bases fit TRBD1. The CDR3 consists of 14 residues. V trimming: 4 bases; J trimming: 5 bases; junction bases outside the gene matches: 2. From germline, CDR1 is SNHLY and CDR2 FYNNEI. The CDR3, as DNA: TGTGCCAGCAGTGGGGACAGGGGGCGGGAGACCCAGTACTTC. Amino acids: CASSGDRGRETQYF.

V usage is TRBV29-1 and J usage is TRBJ2-2; 10 bases are shared with TRBD2. Losses at the gene ends were 3 bases for V and 4 bases for J; bases not matched to a gene: 2. The CDR3 consists of 14 residues. In germline, CDR1 is SQVTM, CDR2 ANQGSEA. The CDR3 reads CSVDGTSVTGELFF. Here the CDR3 DNA reads TGCAGCGTTGATGGGACTAGCGTCACCGGGGAGCTGTTTTTT.

The chain is built from TRBV19 and TRBJ1-5, with 7 positions matching TRBD1. From germline, CDR1 is LNHDA and CDR2 SQIVND (reference sequence). After removal of 9 bases from V and 2 bases from J, the junction contained 7 bases not matched to a gene. This CDR3 comprises 14 residues. DNA of the CDR3: TGTGCCAGCAGACAGGGTTTGGGCAATCAGCCCCAGCATTTT. This gives the protein CASRQGLGNQPQHF.

The chain recombines TRBV19 with TRBJ1-1; TRBD1 agrees at 9 bases. In germline, CDR1 is LNHDA, CDR2 SQIVND (reference sequence). V lost 5 bases, J lost 0 bases, and 13 bases stayed unmatched. This CDR3 contains 18 residues. This chain's CDR3 is CASSAGQGSGVMNTEAFF. CDR3 nucleotide sequence: TGTGCCAGTAGTGCGGGACAGGGTTCCGGAGTGATGAACACTGAAGCTTTCTTT.

V and J are TRBV7-5 and TRBJ1-5; the D segment call TRBD1 is taken from the table without a DNA check. TRBV7-5 is termed a pseudogene. This CDR3 is 15 amino acids long. The CDR3: CVRSLVGRDPQPQHF. In nucleotides, the CDR3 is TGTGTCAGAAGCTTAGTGGGCAGGGATCCTCAGCCCCAGCATTTT.